A selection of T cell receptor beta chains follows, all from one sample in a study of spatial heterogeneity in lung cancer. Each CDR3 protein gets one entry after TCRdb re-called the 5' RACE reads with MiXCR. Of 7,500 to 10,000 distinct CDR3 sequences listed, 23% are singletons. Sequenced here: PBMCs, sampled at follow-up. Source of these receptors: a female donor with early-stage non-small cell lung cancer. The conserved cysteine and the conserved F or W are not part of the CDR3 here.

TRBJ2-5 TRBV7-2 ASSPGLAGGWQETQY
TRBJ1-4 TRBV20-1 SARTNEKLF
TRBJ2-7 TRBV7-9 ASSFPGTRENEQY
TRBJ2-5 TRBV18 ASSPKGLAGAETQY
TRBJ2-1 TRBV2 ASREGLAGTTIVF
TRBJ2-1 TRBV12-3/TRBV12-4 ASNPMGTVAHNEQF
TRBJ2-7 TRBV7-2 ASSLDLAGGEQY
TRBJ1-1 TRBV27 ASKARGGWPNTEAF
TRBJ2-1 TRBV2 ASSATSGNHNEQF
TRBJ1-5 TRBV10-2 ASTQGQAQPQH
TRBJ2-1 TRBV29-1 SAQMRDEQF
TRBJ2-7 TRBV7-2 ASSPPGPVIEQY
TRBJ2-1 TRBV27 ASGPGLAGVGEQF
TRBJ2-7 TRBV4-2 ASSQDGQAGTVGGSYEQY
TRBJ2-7 TRBV28 ASTKSPSTYEQY
TRBJ2-7 TRBV29-1 SVLLAAYEQY
TRBJ2-2 TRBV12-3/TRBV12-4 ASRRQGDPDGELF
TRBJ2-7 TRBV7-9 ASSLQAPLGLSYEQY
TRBJ1-2 TRBV28 ASSPSPGYGYT
TRBJ1-1 TRBV6-2/TRBV6-3 ASSYGTGAETEAF
TRBJ1-5 TRBV29-1 SVGEGGQPQH
TRBJ2-2 TRBV28 ATMGLTGELF
TRBJ2-1 TRBV7-6 ASSLGTSGVYNEQF
TRBJ2-1 TRBV19 ASNVKGGPYNEQF
TRBJ2-7 TRBV29-1 SVEVPGTGTYEQY
TRBJ2-3 TRBV29-1 SVEDIGQGQY
TRBJ2-3 TRBV9 ASSVEGGQPGTDTQY
TRBJ2-2 TRBV2 ASSGQPTGELF
TRBJ2-7 TRBV29-1 SVARQYEQY
TRBJ2-1 TRBV3-1 ASSQRGWDNEQF
TRBJ2-7 TRBV10-2 ASSESGSLVGGEQY
TRBJ2-4 TRBV28 ASSLGQGANIQY
TRBJ2-7 TRBV3-1 ASSTSGSREQY
TRBJ2-7 TRBV29-1 SVDLRRGDSYEQY
TRBJ2-4 TRBV4-3 ASSQDSGTGVLIQY
TRBJ2-3 TRBV20-1 SARDSGLVGADTQY
TRBJ2-7 TRBV11-2 ASSLNQGFNEQY
TRBJ2-1 TRBV28 ASSLGDLAYNEQF
TRBJ2-1 TRBV3-1 ASSQVGGEQF
TRBJ2-5 TRBV2 ASNGEETQY
TRBJ2-2 TRBV9 ASTTGQARAGELF
TRBJ2-7 TRBV27 ASSEGQEGRFSYEQY
TRBJ1-4 TRBV7-6 ASSLGFGEGRGEKLF
TRBJ2-7 TRBV18 ASSPQRQGGEQY
TRBJ2-5 TRBV7-2 ASSAQGNQETQY
TRBJ2-7 TRBV28 ASSTHPPPADEQY
TRBJ1-1 TRBV18 ASSPLRNTEAF
TRBJ1-5 TRBV4-1 ASSQAVGQGDAFGNQPQH
TRBJ1-2 TRBV4-3 ASSLGVLEGDYT
TRBJ2-5 TRBV6-6 ASSYPVGTREETQY
TRBJ2-2 TRBV6-1 ATKGTGGSVIAGELF
TRBJ2-5 TRBV24-1 ATSDPSRETQY
TRBJ2-5 TRBV6-5 ASSRDSQETQY
TRBJ1-1 TRBV7-9 ASSSTTGTEAF
TRBJ2-1 TRBV30 AWNWDSYNEQF
TRBJ2-7 TRBV25-1 ASSVYSSYEQY
TRBJ1-2 TRBV29-1 SVSQGQEYYGYT
TRBJ1-1 TRBV29-1 SVDPTGNTEAF
TRBJ2-3 TRBV5-4 ASSWLSDGLADTQY